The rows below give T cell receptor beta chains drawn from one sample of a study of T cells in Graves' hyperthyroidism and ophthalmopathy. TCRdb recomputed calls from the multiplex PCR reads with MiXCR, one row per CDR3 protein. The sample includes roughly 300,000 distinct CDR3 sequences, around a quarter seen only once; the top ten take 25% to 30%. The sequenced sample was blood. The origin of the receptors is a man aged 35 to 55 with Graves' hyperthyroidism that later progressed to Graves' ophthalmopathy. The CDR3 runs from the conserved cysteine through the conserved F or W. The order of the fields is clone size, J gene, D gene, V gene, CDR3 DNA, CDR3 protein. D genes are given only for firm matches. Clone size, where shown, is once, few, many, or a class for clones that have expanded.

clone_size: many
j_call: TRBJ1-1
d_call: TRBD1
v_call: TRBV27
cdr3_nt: TGTGCCAGCTCCAGAACCGGGACAGGGGGAGAAGCTTTCTTT
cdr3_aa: CASSRTGTGGEAFF

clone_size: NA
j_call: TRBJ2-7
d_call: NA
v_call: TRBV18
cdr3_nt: TGTGCCAGCTCACCCAAAACCTACGAGCAGTACTTC
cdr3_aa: CASSPKTYEQYF

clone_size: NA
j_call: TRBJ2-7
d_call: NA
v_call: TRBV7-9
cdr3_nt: TGTGCCAGCAGCTTAGATGGGAACCGCTACTACGAGCAGTACTTC
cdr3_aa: CASSLDGNRYYEQYF

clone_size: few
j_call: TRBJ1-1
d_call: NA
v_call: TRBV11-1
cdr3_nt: TGCGCCAGCAGCTTAGAAGTTAGTACCGTGAACACTGAAGCTTTCTTT
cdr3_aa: CASSLEVSTVNTEAFF

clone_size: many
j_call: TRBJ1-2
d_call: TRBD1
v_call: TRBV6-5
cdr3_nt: TGTGCCAGCCGACAGGGGGAGGGCTACACCTTC
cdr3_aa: CASRQGEGYTF

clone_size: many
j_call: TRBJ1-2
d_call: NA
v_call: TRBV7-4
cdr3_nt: TGTGCCAGCAGCCCCCGAAGTTTTCTTAATGGCTACACCTTC
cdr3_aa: CASSPRSFLNGYTF

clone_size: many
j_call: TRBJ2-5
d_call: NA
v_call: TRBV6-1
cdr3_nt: TGTGCCAGCAGTGAGACTAGGGTATTGGAGACCCAGTACTTC
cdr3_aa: CASSETRVLETQYF

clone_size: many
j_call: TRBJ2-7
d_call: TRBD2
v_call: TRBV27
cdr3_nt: TGTGCCAGGTTCGGGAGGGCAGTATCCGAGCAGTACTTC
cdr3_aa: CARFGRAVSEQYF

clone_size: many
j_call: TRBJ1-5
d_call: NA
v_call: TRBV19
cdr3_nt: TGTGCCAGTAGTATTCGGGGGGCGGGCAATCAGCCCCAGCATTTT
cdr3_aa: CASSIRGAGNQPQHF

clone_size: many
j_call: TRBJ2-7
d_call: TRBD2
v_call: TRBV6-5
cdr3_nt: TGTGCCAGCAGTAGACCCTCTAGCGGGAGTCACAACGAGCAGTACTTC
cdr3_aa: CASSRPSSGSHNEQYF

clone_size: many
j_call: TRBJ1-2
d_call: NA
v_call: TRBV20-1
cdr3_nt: TGCAGTGCTATAGGGGTCACCAACTATGGCTACACCTTC
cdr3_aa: CSAIGVTNYGYTF

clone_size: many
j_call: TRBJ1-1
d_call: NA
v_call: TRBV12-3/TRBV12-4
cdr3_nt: TGTGCCAGCAGTTTATTGTCGGGGGTTCACGCTGAAGCTTTCTTT
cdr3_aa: CASSLLSGVHAEAFF

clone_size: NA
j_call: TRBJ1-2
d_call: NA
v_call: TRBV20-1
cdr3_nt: TGCAGTGCAGCCGGGACCGCCGGACGCGGCTACACCTTC
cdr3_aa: CSAAGTAGRGYTF

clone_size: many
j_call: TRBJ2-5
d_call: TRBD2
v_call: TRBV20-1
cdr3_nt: TGCAGTGCCGCTAGACTAGCGGGCGAGACCCAGTACTTC
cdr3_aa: CSAARLAGETQYF

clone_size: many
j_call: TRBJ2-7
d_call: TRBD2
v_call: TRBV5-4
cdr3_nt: TGTGCCAGCAGCGTCCGACTAGCCCCCTACGAGCAGTACTTC
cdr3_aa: CASSVRLAPYEQYF

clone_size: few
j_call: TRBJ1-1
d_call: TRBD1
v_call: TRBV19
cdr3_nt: TGTGCCAGTAGTGACGCCGGGACAGGGCGAGTCTTGGCTTTCTTT
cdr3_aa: CASSDAGTGRVLAFF

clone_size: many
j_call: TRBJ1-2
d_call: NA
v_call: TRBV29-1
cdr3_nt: TGCAGCGTGTATAGAGCAGCTAACTATGGCTACACCTTC
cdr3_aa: CSVYRAANYGYTF

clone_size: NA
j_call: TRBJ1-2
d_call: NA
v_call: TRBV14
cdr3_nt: TGTGCCAGCAGCCCGGACTTAGGCTATGGCTACACCTTC
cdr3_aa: CASSPDLGYGYTF

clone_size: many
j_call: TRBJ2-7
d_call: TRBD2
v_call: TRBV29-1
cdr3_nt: TGCAGCGTGGCAATGGCGCTAATAGCGGGAGCATACGAGCAGCACTTC
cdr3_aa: CSVAMALIAGAYEQHF

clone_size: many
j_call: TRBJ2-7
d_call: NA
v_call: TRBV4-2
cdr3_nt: TGTGCCAGCAGCCAAGATAATCAAAGGGGGCAGTACTTC
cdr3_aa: CASSQDNQRGQYF

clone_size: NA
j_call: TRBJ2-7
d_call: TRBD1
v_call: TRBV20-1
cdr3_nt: TGCAGTCCCCGACAGGGTTTCTCCTACGAGCAGTACTTC
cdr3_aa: CSPRQGFSYEQYF

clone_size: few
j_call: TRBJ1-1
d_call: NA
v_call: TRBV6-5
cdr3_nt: TGTGCCAGCAGTTATTACGGTTTTGGGAACACTGAAGCTTTCTTT
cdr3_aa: CASSYYGFGNTEAFF

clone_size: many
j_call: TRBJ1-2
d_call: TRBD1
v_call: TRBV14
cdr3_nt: TGTGCCAGCAGCCAAGAATTCGGACAGGGGGTTAACTATGGCTACACCTTC
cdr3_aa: CASSQEFGQGVNYGYTF

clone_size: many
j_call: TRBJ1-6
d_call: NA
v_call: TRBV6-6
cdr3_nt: TGTGCCAGCAGTTACCGTACAGGGACCCTCCACTTT
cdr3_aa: CASSYRTGTLHF

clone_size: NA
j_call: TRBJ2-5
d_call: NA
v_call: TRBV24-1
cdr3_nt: TGTGCCACCAGTGATAGGGCGCGCGGAGAGACCCAGTACTTC
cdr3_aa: CATSDRARGETQYF

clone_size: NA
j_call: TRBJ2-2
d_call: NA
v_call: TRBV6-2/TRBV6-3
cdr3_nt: TGTGCCAGCAGTCCCCCCGGGAGAAGGGTCGGGGAGCTGTTTTTT
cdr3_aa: CASSPPGRRVGELFF

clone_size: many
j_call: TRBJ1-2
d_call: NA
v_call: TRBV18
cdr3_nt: TGTGCCAGCTCACCAGGGCACCAACTTAACTATGGCTACACCTTC
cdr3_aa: CASSPGHQLNYGYTF

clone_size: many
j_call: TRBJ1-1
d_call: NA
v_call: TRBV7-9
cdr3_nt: TGTGCCAGCCCCAGGGGAACTGAAGCTTTCTTT
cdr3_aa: CASPRGTEAFF

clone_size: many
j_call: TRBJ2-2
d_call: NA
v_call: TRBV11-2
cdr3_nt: TGTGCCAGCAGCCCCGCCCAGGGTTATTACACCGGGGAGCTGTTTTTT
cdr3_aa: CASSPAQGYYTGELFF

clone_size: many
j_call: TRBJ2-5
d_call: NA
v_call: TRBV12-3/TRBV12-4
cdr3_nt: TGTGCCAGCAGCGAAATTACGGAGACCCAGCACTTC
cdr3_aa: CASSEITETQHF

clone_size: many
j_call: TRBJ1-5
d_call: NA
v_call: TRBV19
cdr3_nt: TGTGCCAGTAGTATGTCCCAGGGCTTCGATAATCAGCCCCAGCATTTT
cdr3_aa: CASSMSQGFDNQPQHF

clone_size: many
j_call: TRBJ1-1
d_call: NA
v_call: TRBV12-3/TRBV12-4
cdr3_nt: TGTGCCAGCAGTCCCCCGCGGTGGAACACTGAAGCTTTCTTT
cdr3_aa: CASSPPRWNTEAFF

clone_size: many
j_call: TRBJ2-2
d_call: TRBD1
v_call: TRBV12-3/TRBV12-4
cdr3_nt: TGTGCCAGCGGGGGACAGGCCGGGGAGCTGTTTTTT
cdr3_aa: CASGGQAGELFF

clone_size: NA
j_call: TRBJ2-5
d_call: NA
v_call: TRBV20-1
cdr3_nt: TGCAGTGCTAGAGATGGGGGGGGCTATGGGGTAGAGACCCAGTACTTC
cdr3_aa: CSARDGGGYGVETQYF

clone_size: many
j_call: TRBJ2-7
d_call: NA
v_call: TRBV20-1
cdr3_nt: TGCAGTGCTAGTGGCGAGCGAGGCCGCTACGAGCAGTACTTC
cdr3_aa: CSASGERGRYEQYF

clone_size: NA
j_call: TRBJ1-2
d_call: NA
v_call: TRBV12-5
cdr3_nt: TGTGCTAGTGGTTTGGTAGCAGGGATCTATGGCTACACCTTC
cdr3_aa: CASGLVAGIYGYTF

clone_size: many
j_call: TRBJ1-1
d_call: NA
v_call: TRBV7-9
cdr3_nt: TGTGCCAGCAGCTTAGAGGGCAGACTGAACACTGAAGCTTTCTTT
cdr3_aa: CASSLEGRLNTEAFF

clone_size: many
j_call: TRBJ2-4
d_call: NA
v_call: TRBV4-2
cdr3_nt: TGTGCCAGCAGCCAAGGGGCGAACAACGGAGACATTCAGTACTTC
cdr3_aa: CASSQGANNGDIQYF

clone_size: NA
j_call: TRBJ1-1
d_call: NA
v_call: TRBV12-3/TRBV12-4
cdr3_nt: TGTGCCAGCAGTTTGCAGGGAGTGGCCACTGAAGCTTTCTTT
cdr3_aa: CASSLQGVATEAFF

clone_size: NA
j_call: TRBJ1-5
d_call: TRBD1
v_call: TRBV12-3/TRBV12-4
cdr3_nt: TGTGCCAGCAGTTTGGGGACAGGCAGAATAGAGGGCAATCAGCCCCAGCATTTT
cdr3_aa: CASSLGTGRIEGNQPQHF

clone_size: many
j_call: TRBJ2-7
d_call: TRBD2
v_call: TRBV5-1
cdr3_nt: TGCGCCAGCCGCCCAAACCCGGGACTATCTAACTACGGGCAGTACTTC
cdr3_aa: CASRPNPGLSNYGQYF

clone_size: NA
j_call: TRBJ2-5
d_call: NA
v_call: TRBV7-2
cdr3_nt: TGTGCCAGCAGCTTTGATAAGGGGGGAAGGCAAGAGACCCAGTACTTC
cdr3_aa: CASSFDKGGRQETQYF

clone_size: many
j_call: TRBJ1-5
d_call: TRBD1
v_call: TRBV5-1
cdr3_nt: TGCGCCAGCAGCTTGGATCAGGGGGCCGAGCAGCCCCAGCATTTT
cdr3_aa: CASSLDQGAEQPQHF

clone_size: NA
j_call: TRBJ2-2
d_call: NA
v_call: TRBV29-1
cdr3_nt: TGCAGCGGTTTACCGGGGAACACCGGGGAGCTGTTTTTT
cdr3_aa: CSGLPGNTGELFF

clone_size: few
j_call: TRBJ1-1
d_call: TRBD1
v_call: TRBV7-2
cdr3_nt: TGTGCCAGCAGCCCCCAGGGACAGCTGAACACTGAAGCTTTCTTT
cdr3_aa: CASSPQGQLNTEAFF

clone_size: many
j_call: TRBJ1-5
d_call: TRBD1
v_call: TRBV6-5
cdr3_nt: TGTGCCAGCAGTTACTCGGGACAGGGGTATAGCAATCAGCCCCAGCATTTT
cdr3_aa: CASSYSGQGYSNQPQHF

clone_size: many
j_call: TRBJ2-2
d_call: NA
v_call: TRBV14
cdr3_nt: TGTGCCAGCAGCCAAGATGGGACAAACACCGGGGAGCTGTTTTTT
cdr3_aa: CASSQDGTNTGELFF

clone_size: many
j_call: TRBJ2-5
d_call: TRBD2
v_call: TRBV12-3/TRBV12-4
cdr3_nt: TGTGCCAGCAGTTTAGGACCTATAGCGGGAGAAGAGACCCAGTACTTC
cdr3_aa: CASSLGPIAGEETQYF

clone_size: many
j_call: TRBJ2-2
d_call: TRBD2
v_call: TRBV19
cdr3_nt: TGTGCCACTAGCGGGAGATTTTCCGGGGAGCTGTTTTTT
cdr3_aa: CATSGRFSGELFF

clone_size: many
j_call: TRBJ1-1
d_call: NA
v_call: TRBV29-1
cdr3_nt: TGCAGCGTTGGGACGCCAAGGACTGAAGCTTTCTTT
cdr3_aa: CSVGTPRTEAFF

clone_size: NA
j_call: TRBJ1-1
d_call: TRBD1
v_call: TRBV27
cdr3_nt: TGTGCCAGCAGACGGGACCGGGACAGGGGAACTGAAGCTTTCTTT
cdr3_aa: CASRRDRDRGTEAFF